These 17 T cell receptor beta chains originate from one sample sequenced in a study of blood T cell repertoires in COVID-19. The method was immunoSEQ multiplex PCR; TCRdb's version includes in-frame clones alone and lacks a portion of them. Of 300,000 to 400,000 clones listed, roughly nine tenths are singletons. What was sequenced was peripheral blood. All receptors derive from a woman in her twenties or thirties with COVID-19, enrolled during active disease.

The chain links TRBV24-1 to TRBJ1-4; possibly TRBD1 for D (6 bases). The CDR3 runs to 16 residues. With 1 base removed from V and 4 bases from J, the gap between germline ends came to 12 bases. Germline lookup yields CDR1 KGHDR and CDR2 SFDVKD. CDR3 sequence (DNA): TGTGCCACCAGTGATTTTGCAGGGGAAGGTAATGAAAAACTGTTTTTT. Protein product: CATSDFAGEGNEKLFF.

CDR3 loop: CASSVGIAGDNEQFF. The CDR3, as DNA: TGTGCCAGCAGCGTAGGAATAGCGGGAGACAATGAGCAGTTCTTC. This rearrangement joins TRBV9 to TRBJ2-1, with TRBD2 identical over 9 bases. V was pared by 0 bases and J by 5 bases, with 3 bases of the junction left unmatched. The germline V gene has CDR1 SGDLS and CDR2 YYNGEE. This CDR3 region has 15 residues.

The rearrangement joins TRBV30 to TRBJ1-4; TRBD1 aligns across 9 bases. The CDR3 runs to 14 residues. With 1 base clipped from V and 6 bases from J, the junction kept 3 bases outside the gene matches. Germline CDR1 GTSNPN, CDR2 SVGIG (reference sequence). In DNA form, the CDR3 reads TGTGCCTGGAGTGCGGACAGGGGATATGAAAAACTGTTTTTT. Its protein product is CAWSADRGYEKLFF.

The chain employs TRBV27 and TRBJ2-2, with 10 bases aligning to TRBD2. This CDR3 has 18 residues. Trimming removed 4 bases from V and 4 bases from J; junction bases left unmatched: 12. From germline, CDR1 is MNHEY and CDR2 SMNVEV (reference sequence). The CDR3: CASSSTGRSGRATGELFF. CDR3 DNA: TGTGCCAGCAGTTCTACCGGTAGAAGCGGGAGGGCCACCGGGGAGCTGTTTTTT.

The chain employs TRBV24-1 and TRBJ1-5; D gene uncertain. The CDR3 loop spans 17 amino acids. Germline assignment: CDR1 KGHDR and CDR2 SFDVKD. The germline V and J ends were trimmed by 4 bases and 0 bases, with 15 bases remaining between them. The CDR3 is CATSDQDGNYSNQPQHF. In DNA, the CDR3 is TGTGCCACCAGTGACCAGGACGGGAATTATAGCAATCAGCCCCAGCATTTT.

V and J are TRBV19 and TRBJ2-2, with D unclear. Germline values: CDR1 LNHDA, CDR2 SQIVND (reference sequence). There are 13 residues in the CDR3. The V end lost 1 base, the J end lost 6 bases, and 6 bases lay between the germline ends. The CDR3, as DNA: TGTGCCAGTAGTATAGTAGAGCCCGGGGAGCTGTTTTTT. This translates into CASSIVEPGELFF.

This CDR3 is CASSPAVGGNTEAFF. Written as DNA, the CDR3 is TGCGCCAGCAGTCCGGCGGTCGGAGGGAACACTGAAGCTTTCTTT. The chain uses TRBV5-1 and TRBJ1-1; no definite D call. The CDR3 spans 15 residues. V lost 5 bases and J lost 1, with 15 bases in between. The germline V gene has CDR1 SGHRS and CDR2 YFSETQ.

The chain couples TRBV6-6 to TRBJ2-3; no definite D call. This CDR3 has 15 residues. Germline CDR1 is MNHNY and CDR2 is SVGAGI (reference sequence). The V end lost 4 bases, the J end lost 2 bases, and 13 bases lay between the germline ends. The DNA of the CDR3 is TGTGCCAGCAGTTCCCTCGCGGCTCCCACAGATACGCAGTATTTT. Translation: CASSSLAAPTDTQYF.

The gene calls are TRBV19 and TRBJ2-7; 7 nucleotides match TRBD1. This CDR3 contains 15 residues. The J segment lost 5 bases and the V segment lost 1 base, leaving 8 bases of the junction unmatched. CDR1 is LNHDA, CDR2 SQIVND, per germline (reference sequence). Written as DNA, the CDR3 is TGTGCCAGTAGTATAGGAGGGACAGTGAGCCACGAGCAGTACTTC. Amino acid sequence: CASSIGGTVSHEQYF. Combining the CDR3 with reference TRBV19 and TRBJ2-7 gives the whole variable domain DGGITQSPKYLFRKEGQNVTLSCEQNLNHDAMYWYRQDPGQGLRLIYYSQIVNDFQKGDIAEGYSVSREKKESFPLTVTSAQKNPTAFYLCASSIGGTVSHEQYFGPGTRLTVT.

V usage is TRBV30 and J usage is TRBJ1-1, with unresolved D. The CDR3 has 11 residues. Germline V lookup: CDR1 GTSNPN, CDR2 SVGIG (reference sequence). The V and J ends lost 3 bases and 6 bases respectively, with 8 bases between them. The CDR3 DNA reads TGTGCCTGGAGCAGGAAGGCTGAAGCTTTCTTT. Its translation: CAWSRKAEAFF.

This clone was detected a few times. Other DNA sequences in the sample encode the same CDR3. The gene calls are TRBV12-5 and TRBJ2-1; TRBD2 agrees at 11 bases. The V gene's germline CDR1 is LGHNT and CDR2 FRNRAP. This CDR3 is 18 amino acids long. Trimming cost V 2 bases and J 6 bases; bases outside gene matches: 12. Here the CDR3 DNA reads TGTGCTAGTGGTTTGATTGAGTTAGCGGGAGGGCCATCCAATGAGCAGTTCTTC. The encoded protein is CASGLIELAGGPSNEQFF.

The J gene is TRBJ2-7, the V gene TRBV3-1 (or the pseudogene TRBV3-2), with D maybe TRBD1 (6 bases). Trimming removed 3 bases at V and 2 bases at J, with 14 bases between. The CDR3 consists of 15 residues. Germline CDR1 reads LGHDT; CDR2 reads YNNKEL (reference sequence). As DNA, the CDR3 is TGTGCCAGCAGCCAGGGGGCTGTGGCTGCCTACGAGCAGTACTTC. Translation gives CASSQGAVAAYEQYF.

This chain joins TRBV5-1 and TRBJ2-6, with 7 positions matching TRBD1. This CDR3 comprises 17 residues. CDR1 and CDR2 from the germline V gene are SGHRS and YFSETQ. The V and J ends lost 4 bases and 3 bases, in that order; junction bases with no gene match: 10. The CDR3 DNA reads TGCGCCAGCAGCCCAGGACAGGCCCCCGGTGGGGCCAACGTCCTGACTTTC. This encodes CASSPGQAPGGANVLTF.

The V gene is TRBV9, the J gene TRBJ2-2; 7 bases line up with TRBD1. CDR1 and CDR2 (germline): SGDLS, YYNGEE. This CDR3 region has 15 residues. The V segment lost 4 bases and the J segment 1 base; nucleotides outside the gene matches: 4. This chain's CDR3 is CASSSGTENTGELFF. The CDR3 bases are TGTGCCAGCAGCTCCGGGACAGAGAACACCGGGGAGCTGTTTTTT.

J is TRBJ1-1 and V is TRBV10-3, with D possibly being TRBD1 (5 bases). The CDR3 covers 17 residues. V gave up 4 bases and J gave up 1 base, with 19 bases separating them. Germline assignment: CDR1 ENHRY and CDR2 SYGVKD. The CDR3 sequence is CAISAGQGSVENTEAFF. The CDR3 bases are TGTGCCATCAGTGCAGGGCAGGGATCGGTGGAGAACACTGAAGCTTTCTTT.

CDR3 coding DNA: TGTGCCAGCAGTTACTTCGGGACAGAAACCTACGAGCAGTACTTC. Translation gives CASSYFGTETYEQYF. The V and J genes are TRBV6-5 and TRBJ2-7; TRBD1 agrees at 7 bases. The CDR3 is 15 residues long. The germline gives CDR1 MNHEY, CDR2 SVGAGI. The V and J ends lost 1 base and 2 bases, in that order; junction bases with no gene match: 5.

The V call is TRBV27, the J call TRBJ2-7; perhaps TRBD2 as D (5 bases). The V end lost 2 bases, the J end lost 2 bases, and 13 bases lay between the germline ends. Germline loops: CDR1 MNHEY, CDR2 SMNVEV (reference sequence). There are 15 residues in the CDR3. The CDR3 DNA reads TGTGCCAGCAGTTTAGGAGGAGATTCAGCCTACGAGCAGTACTTC. Translating gives CASSLGGDSAYEQYF.